The clone carrying this TCR beta chain was counted many times. The antigen is not known. The entry originates in a study of neurological immune-mediated disorders. CDR1 MGHRA and CDR2 YSYEKL come from the germline V gene. V was trimmed by 0 bases and J by 0 bases, leaving 15 bases between them. The length of the CDR3 is 18 residues. The unsorted libraries had their origin in 2 million PBMCs stored at -80 C. TCRdb reanalysed the 5' RACE reads using MiXCR and keeps one entry per CDR3 protein. Among 55,000 to 70,000 distinct CDR3 sequences listed, roughly 3.9% were seen once. Study conclusions and caveats: Phylogenetic grouping assigned the repertoires of 18 of 34 multiple sclerosis patients to a single cluster of related CDR3 sequences. This cluster may be a repertoire-level signature.

V and J are TRBV4-1 and TRBJ2-1; tentative D call: TRBD1 (7 bases). The TCR comes from a man in his thirties or forties with multiple sclerosis. Sequencing was carried out using PBMCs. The CDR3 DNA reads TGCGCCAGCAGCCAAGATCCCCCCCAGGGGGGCTCCTACAATGAGCAGTTCTTC. Translated, it gives CASSQDPPQGGSYNEQFF.